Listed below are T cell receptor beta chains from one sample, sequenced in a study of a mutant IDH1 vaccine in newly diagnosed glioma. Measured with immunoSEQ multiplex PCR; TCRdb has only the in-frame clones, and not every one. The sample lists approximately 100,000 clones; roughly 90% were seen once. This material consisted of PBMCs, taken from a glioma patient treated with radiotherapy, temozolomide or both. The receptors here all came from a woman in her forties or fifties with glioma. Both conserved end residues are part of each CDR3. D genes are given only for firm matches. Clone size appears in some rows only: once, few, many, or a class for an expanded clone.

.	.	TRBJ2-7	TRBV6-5	TGTGCCAGCAGTTACTCCCAAAATGTCTACGAGCAGTACTTC	CASSYSQNVYEQYF
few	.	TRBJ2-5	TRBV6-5	TGTGCCAGCAGTTCGTATCAGGAGACCCAGTACTTC	CASSSYQETQYF
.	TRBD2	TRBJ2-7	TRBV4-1	TGCGCCAGCAGCCTCAGTAGCGGGAGAGGCTCCTACGAGCAGTACTTC	CASSLSSGRGSYEQYF
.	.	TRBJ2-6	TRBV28	TGTGCCAGCAGTTTACAGGGAGCCCGCTCTGGGGCCAACGTCCTGACTTTC	CASSLQGARSGANVLTF
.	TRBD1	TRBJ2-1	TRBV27	TGTGCCAGCAGTAGCCGACAGGGGGCGCTTGGTGAGCAGTTCTTC	CASSSRQGALGEQFF
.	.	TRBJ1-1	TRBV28	TGTGCCAGCAGCCCAGTGACACCCCTTATTGGGGCTGAAGCTTTCTTT	CASSPVTPLIGAEAFF
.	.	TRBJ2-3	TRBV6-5	TGTGCCAGCAGTTACTCGATCGACAGTAGCACAGATACGCAGTATTTT	CASSYSIDSSTDTQYF
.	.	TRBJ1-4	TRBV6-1	TGTGCCAGCAGTGAAGCCCCCGTTGAAAAACTGTTTTTT	CASSEAPVEKLFF
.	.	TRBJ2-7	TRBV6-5	TGTGCCAGCAGTGAAGGCACCAAGTTGGGCCGGTACTTC	CASSEGTKLGRYF
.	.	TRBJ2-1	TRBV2	TGTGCCACTATCGGGAATGAGCAGTTCTTC	CATIGNEQFF
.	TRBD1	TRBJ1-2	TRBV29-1	TGCAGCGCCACCCCCCGGACAGGCCCCTTTGGCTACACCTTC	CSATPRTGPFGYTF
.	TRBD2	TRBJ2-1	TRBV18	TGTGCCACCCGGGGGGAGAGGGCTGTCTACAATGAGCAGTTCTTC	CATRGERAVYNEQFF
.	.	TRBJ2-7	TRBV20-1	TGCAGTGCTAGGGAGGGCTACGAGCAGTACTTC	CSAREGYEQYF
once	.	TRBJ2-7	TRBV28	TGTGCCAGCACCCGGGCCAACACCTACGAGCAGTACTTC	CASTRANTYEQYF
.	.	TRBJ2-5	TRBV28	TGTGCCAGCAGTTTCCCGGTCCCGGGTCAAGAGACCCAGTACTTC	CASSFPVPGQETQYF
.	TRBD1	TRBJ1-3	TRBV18	TGTGCCAGCTCACCACGACAGGGGGACGGAAACACCATATATTTT	CASSPRQGDGNTIYF
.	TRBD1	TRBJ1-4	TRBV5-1	TGCGCCAGCAGCTTAGGACAGGGTGATGAAAAACTGTTTTTT	CASSLGQGDEKLFF
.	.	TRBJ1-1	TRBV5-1	TGCGCCAGCAGCTTGGAAACACCTGCTTTTGAAGCTTTCTTT	CASSLETPAFEAFF
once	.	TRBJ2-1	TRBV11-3	TGTGCCAGCAGCTTAGGCCAGGGATCATACAATGAGCAGTTCTTC	CASSLGQGSYNEQFF
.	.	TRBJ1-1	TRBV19	TGTGCCAGTAGTTCCCCGGGGAGCACTGAAGCTTTCTTT	CASSSPGSTEAFF
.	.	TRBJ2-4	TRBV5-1	TGCGCCAGCAGCTTGGGGGTAGCGAGGAACATTCAGTACTTC	CASSLGVARNIQYF
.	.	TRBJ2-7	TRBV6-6	TGTGCCAGCTCAATCCGGGACATCTCCTACGAGCAGTACTTC	CASSIRDISYEQYF
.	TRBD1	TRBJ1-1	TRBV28	TGTGCCAGCAGTTCCGGGACAGAATACCTGAGGGCTTTCTTT	CASSSGTEYLRAFF
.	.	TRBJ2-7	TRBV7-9	TGTGCCAGCAGCTTTGGGCTAGCCGAGCAGTACTTC	CASSFGLAEQYF
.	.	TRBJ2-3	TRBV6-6	TGTGCCAGCAGTTACTCCGAAGGGGACGGTACGCAGTATTTT	CASSYSEGDGTQYF
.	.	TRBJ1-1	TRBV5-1	TGCGCCAGCAGCTTGGTGGGCGACTTTGAAGCTTTCTTT	CASSLVGDFEAFF
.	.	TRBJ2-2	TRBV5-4	TGTGCCAGCAGCTTGGGAGAGAACACCGGGGAGCTGTTTTTT	CASSLGENTGELFF
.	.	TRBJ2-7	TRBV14	TGTGCCAGCAGCCACCCGGAGGGGCGCGTCTACGAGCAGTACTTC	CASSHPEGRVYEQYF
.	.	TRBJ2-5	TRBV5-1	TGCGCCAGCAGCACCCAAGAGACCCAGTACTTC	CASSTQETQYF
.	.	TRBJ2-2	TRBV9	TGTGCCAGCAGCGTTAGAGGGGACCAGAACACCGGGGAGCTGTTTTTT	CASSVRGDQNTGELFF
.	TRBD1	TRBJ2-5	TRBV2	TGTGCCAGCAGTGATAGACAGGGGAAGGAGACCCAGTACTTC	CASSDRQGKETQYF
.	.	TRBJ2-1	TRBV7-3	TGTGCCAGCAGCTTAGTAGGGAATAACGAGCAGTTCTTC	CASSLVGNNEQFF
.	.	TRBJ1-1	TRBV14	TGTGCCAGCAGCCAAGATGAAGCCATGAACACTGAAGCTTTCTTT	CASSQDEAMNTEAFF
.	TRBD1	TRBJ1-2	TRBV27	TGTGCCAGCAGTCAACACAGGGGAGACTACACCTTC	CASSQHRGDYTF
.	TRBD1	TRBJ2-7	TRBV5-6	TGTGCCAGCAGCTTCTCGGGACAGGGCTACGAGCAGTACTTC	CASSFSGQGYEQYF
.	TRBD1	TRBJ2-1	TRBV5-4	TGTGCCAGCAGCGGGGGACAGTCCCACAACAATGAGCAGTTCTTC	CASSGGQSHNNEQFF
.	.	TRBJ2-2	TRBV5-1	TGCGCCAGCAGCTCAGCCGCGGCCGACGGTACCGGGGAGCTGTTTTTT	CASSSAAADGTGELFF
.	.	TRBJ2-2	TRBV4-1	TGCGCCAGCAGCCAAGTGGTTACCGGGGAGCTGTTTTTT	CASSQVVTGELFF
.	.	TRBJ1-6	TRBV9	TGTGCCAGCAGCGTAGACCCCGGGCATTATAATTCACCCCTCCACTTT	CASSVDPGHYNSPLHF
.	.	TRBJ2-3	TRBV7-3	TGTGCCAGCAGCTCCGGGACACTCACAGATACGCAGTATTTT	CASSSGTLTDTQYF
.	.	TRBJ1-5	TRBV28	.	CASSFLADSSNQPQHF
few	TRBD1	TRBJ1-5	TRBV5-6	TGTGCCAGCAGCGACAGGGGCAATCAGCCCCAGCATTTT	CASSDRGNQPQHF
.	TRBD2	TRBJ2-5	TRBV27	TGTGCCAGCAGTTTATACGGACTAGCATCCCAAGAGACCCAGTACTTC	CASSLYGLASQETQYF
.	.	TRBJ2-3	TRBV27	TGTGCCAGCAGCTTTTCACGGGGAGATACGCAGTATTTT	CASSFSRGDTQYF
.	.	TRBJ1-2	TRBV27	TGTGCCAGCAGTTATACCGGGACCGATGGCTACACCTTC	CASSYTGTDGYTF